This T cell receptor (beta chain) was sequenced during a study of identical twins listed by TCRdb under 2016. Study-level background: The study deep-sequenced TCR alpha and beta repertoires from monozygotic twins, unrelated adults of various ages and cord blood to test whether fetal clonotypes persist. To rule out contamination, replicate twin experiments were performed at different times with different library preparation protocols. Points the paper makes about the study in general: Compared with coincidental sharing between unrelated individuals, out-of-frame TCR alpha sequences shared between twins had an excess of sequences with low generation probability. Zero-insertion analyses could be partly confounded by invariant T cells such as MAIT and iNKT, although diverse VJ usage argued against such confounding for most clonotypes. Out-of-frame TCR alpha sharing in monozygotic twins was systematically underestimated by recombination models, whereas sharing between unrelated individuals was in agreement with the recombination models. A weaker excess of twin sharing was found in beta out-of-frame sequences because the signal-to-noise ratio was lowered by fewer shared sequences. Fewer insertions were carried by abundant cord blood beta clonotypes, a similar but weaker trend appeared in young adult naive repertoires, and no such trend appeared in memory repertoires. Because the same donors could not be followed over many years, the conclusions relied on cross-sectional statistical analysis.

All donors were healthy Caucasians. The researchers also sequenced three unrelated adults who were not twins: a male aged 18 to 29, a male aged 50 to 59, and a female aged 50 to 59. Miltenyi CD45RO+ enrichment and human naive T-cell isolation kits were used to isolate memory (CD45RO+) and naive T cells from PBMC. Relative to germline, V is 3 bases shorter and J is 8 bases shorter, with 19 bases between their ends. The germline V gene gives CDR1 as MNHNS and CDR2 as SASEGT. The cysteine opens and the phenylalanine closes a CDR3 of 16 amino acids. The entry retains the CDR3 DNA only, 48 bases that are in frame from base 1. The receptor library was made with 5' RACE. Sequencer: Illumina HiSeq 2000. A universal primer binding site was introduced by template switching, and a unique molecular identifier was present in the final cDNA, enabling accurate counting of TCR cDNA molecules. Specific primers in the conserved constant-segment region were used to synthesize first-strand cDNA for TCR alpha and beta chains. To control for contamination, every cDNA library was double barcoded, receiving both a SMART-Mk sample barcode and Illumina barcodes. Two successive PCR steps introduced TruSeq adapter sequences along with Illumina sample barcodes. The TCR alpha and beta cDNA libraries were sequenced on the Illumina HiSeq platform using custom primers. As for how the authors treated the data: MiGEC processed the raw reads to extract unique molecular identifiers, while MiXCR was used to determine the CDR3 positions. Recombination models were inferred per individual with the repgenHMM and IGoR tools using an EM algorithm. The analysis of shared clonotypes was done with the tcR package in R, with sharing normalized by the product of cloneset sizes. To study raw recombination free of thymic and clonal selection effects, out-of-frame nonproductive sequences were analyzed. Using fastp at Q25 and MiXCR, TCRdb reprocessed the public reads and kept productive beta chains. A single entry per CDR3 protein holds the most common genes and DNA from its merged rows. TCRdb, not the authors, supplied the V and J calls. This sample comprises 400,000 or so distinct CDR3 sequences, 9% of them detected only once. The top ten hold under 10% of the sample.

As for this clonotype: Its cognate antigen has yet to be identified. No base qualities exist here, and no much larger clone lies one base off it.

Sequencing was performed on naive T cells sorted from blood. According to the study, the label for this sample's cell subset or site signals: cells isolated with a human naive T-cell isolation kit. This sequence originates from a woman between 50 and 59 years old in good health. The rearranged segments are TRBV6-1 and TRBJ1-4; possibly the D gene is TRBD1, per 6 matching bases. The nucleotide sequence is given as TGTGCCAGCAGTGATGATTCGGGGGCGGTAAGGGAAAAACTGTTTTTT. It specifies CASSDDSGAVREKLFF.